This T cell receptor beta chain was observed in a study of CD4 T cells in relation to SARS-CoV-2 and coronaviruses. Study context: ViraFEST: approximately 10-day antigen culture of PBMCs, then TCR beta CDR3 sequencing.

Germline CDR1 reads MNHEY; CDR2 reads SVGAGI. V was pared by 8 bases and J by 2 bases, with 9 bases of the junction left unmatched. CDR3 length: 14 residues. Survey-level TCR-beta sequencing used DNA from CEF-cultured naive and memory CD4+ T cells. Clones were sequenced by immunoSEQ multiplex PCR, and TCRdb holds only the in-frame ones, with some missing. Of 35,000 to 45,000 clones in the sample, 77% are singletons; the top ten hold around 21%. This clone is classed as medium-sized. Its target is unknown. This clonotype was obtained from an adult with COVID-19. The V call is TRBV6-5, the J call TRBJ2-7; 7 bases line up with TRBD1. The source material was memory CD4+ T cells from PBMCs, cultured in vitro. The CDR3 DNA reads TGTGCCAGCGCCCGGACAGGTGTAACCTACGAGCAGTACTTC. This gives the protein CASARTGVTYEQYF.